This T cell receptor beta chain came from a study of cytomegalovirus exposure and HLA in healthy donors. Study in general: A preliminary data release comprised 80 million to 95 million unique TCRs obtained from HLA-typed donors. Study-level points and caveats: Among TCR beta chains, those listed as cytomegalovirus-associated numbered around 160. Immune exposure information available was restricted to CMV serostatus.

Primers: 60 Vbeta forward and 13 Jbeta reverse. In the authors' workflow: Later, an analysis found about 80 million unique TCR beta chains, and 8.5 million to 14 million of these were shared. The assay was immunoSEQ multiplex PCR, and TCRdb's table has in-frame clones only and misses some. V, J and clone size are taken as reported in that table, and D and trimming were inferred from the DNA itself. The sample consists of around 170,000 clones, roughly 75% of them appearing once. A word on this clone: Its antigen remains unidentified.

The CDR3 sequence is 16 residues long. Germline V gene data show CDR1 as ENHRY and CDR2 as SYGVKD. J gave up 4 bases and V 7 bases, and 14 bases lay outside the gene matches. This clonotype was sampled from a woman in her forties or fifties in good health and CMV-seropositive. The rearrangement links TRBV10-3 to TRBJ1-2; 8 bases agree with TRBD1. Sequenced: PBMCs. CDR3 sequence (DNA): TGTGCCATCAACAATGTCAACTCAGGGGGCAGCTATGGCTACACCTTC. Its protein product is CAINNVNSGGSYGYTF.